Following are 27 T cell receptor beta chains from one sample sequenced in a study of cytomegalovirus exposure and HLA in healthy donors. The PCR was carried out with 60 Vbeta primers and 13 Jbeta primers. Clones were sequenced by immunoSEQ multiplex PCR, and TCRdb holds only the in-frame ones, with some missing. In the table there are about 67,000 clones, roughly 78% of which are singletons. Sequencing was done on a sample of PBMCs. These receptor sequences come from a man aged 35-49 years in good health and CMV-seronegative.

This sequence joins TRBV29-1 and TRBJ2-1; TRBD2 matches 8 bases. The CDR3 is 11 amino acids. Germline trimming cut 6 bases from V and 9 bases from J; bases unmatched to any gene: 4. Germline values: CDR1 SQVTM, CDR2 ANQGSEA. Here the CDR3 reads CSVLSGAEQFF. The CDR3 DNA sequence: TGCAGCGTGCTTAGCGGGGCTGAGCAGTTCTTC.

This chain links TRBV5-1 with TRBJ2-7; TRBD1 matches at 9 bases. V shed 2 bases and J 3 bases; nucleotides not matched to a gene: 3. The CDR3 runs to 14 residues. Germline V CDR1 and CDR2: SGHRS, YFSETQ. This CDR3 reads CASSLQGAGYEQYF. As DNA, the CDR3 is TGCGCCAGCAGCTTACAGGGGGCCGGCTACGAGCAGTACTTC. Together with reference TRBV5-1 and TRBJ2-7, the CDR3 gives the full variable domain: KAGVTQTPRYLIKTRGQQVTLSCSPISGHRSVSWYQQTPGQGLQFLFEYFSETQRNKGNFPGRFSGRQFSNSRSEMNVSTLELGDSALYLCASSLQGAGYEQYFGPGTRLTVT.

The chain combines TRBV5-6 with TRBJ1-1; weak D call: TRBD1 (5 bases). V shed 0 bases and J shed 5 bases, with 11 bases lying between them. The CDR3 totals 14 residues. Per the germline V gene, CDR1 is SGHDT and CDR2 is YYEEEE. The DNA of the CDR3 is TGTGCCAGCAGCTTGGCAGGGCGGAAAACTGAAGCTTTCTTT. Amino acid sequence: CASSLAGRKTEAFF.

The chain employs TRBV7-2 and TRBJ2-1; D not resolved. The length of the CDR3 is 13 residues. V lost 5 bases, J lost 8 bases, and 13 bases lay in between. The germline gives CDR1 SGHTA, CDR2 FQGNSA. CDR3 sequence: CASSDNKLDEQFF. CDR3 bases: TGTGCCAGCAGCGACAATAAGTTGGATGAGCAGTTCTTC. The complete variable domain, with remaining parts taken from reference TRBV7-2 and TRBJ2-1, reads GAGVSQSPSNKVTEKGKDVELRCDPISGHTALYWYRQSLGQGLEFLIYFQGNSAPDKSGLPSDRFSAERTGGSVSTLTIQRTQQEDSAVYLCASSDNKLDEQFFGPGTRLTVL.

Only a few counts were recorded for this clone. One end of the junction varies from germline; a read error may be responsible. The chain employs TRBV10-3 and TRBJ2-5, with TRBD2 matching 13 bases. CDR1 ENHRY and CDR2 SYGVKD come from the germline V gene. CDR3 length: 15 residues. CDR3 nucleotide sequence: TGTGCCAGCAGTGAACTAGCGGGGGGGCAAGAGACCCAGTACTTC. Its protein product is CASSELAGGQETQYF.

The chain joins TRBV19 to TRBJ1-2, with D perhaps matching TRBD1 (5 bases). V was trimmed by 1 base and J by 8 bases, leaving 11 bases between them. CDR3 length: 13 residues. Germline-derived CDR1 and CDR2 are LNHDA and SQIVND (reference sequence). CDR3 nucleotide sequence: TGTGCCAGTAGTATAGCCCCAGGGTTGGGCTACACCTTC. It encodes CASSIAPGLGYTF.

The chain joins TRBV6-1 to TRBJ1-1, with TRBD1 matching over 8 bases. From germline, CDR1 is MNHNS and CDR2 SASEGT. V shed 7 bases, J shed 0 bases, and the junction held 4 bases outside the gene matches. The CDR3 has 14 amino acids. This CDR3 reads CASTMTGVNTEAFF. In DNA form, the CDR3 reads TGTGCCAGCACCATGACAGGGGTGAACACTGAAGCTTTCTTT.

This chain joins TRBV19 and TRBJ1-5, with D hard to call. This CDR3 comprises 11 residues. V lost 3 bases and J lost 10, with 7 bases in between. CDR1 LNHDA and CDR2 SQIVND come from the germline V gene (reference sequence). CDR3 nucleotide sequence: TGTGCCAGTAGTATCAGTGGCCCCCAGCATTTT. Residues: CASSISGPQHF.

CDR3 sequence (DNA): TGTGCCAGCAGTGAACGATGGACAGGCCCCGAGCAGTACTTC. Translation gives CASSERWTGPEQYF. The chain combines TRBV6-1 with TRBJ2-5, with TRBD1 matching 7 bases. The J call is in doubt because the DNA end fits TRBJ2-7 better. This CDR3 comprises 14 residues. Looked up from germline, CDR1 is MNHNS and CDR2 is SASEGT.

The J gene is TRBJ2-7, the V gene TRBV2; 11 nucleotides line up with TRBD1. V shed 11 bases, J shed 5 bases, and the junction held 5 bases outside the gene matches. The CDR3 spans 12 residues. From germline, CDR1 is SNHLY and CDR2 FYNNEI. The CDR3 loop reads CAGGQGVNEQYF. The CDR3 DNA reads as TGTGCCGGGGGACAGGGGGTCAACGAGCAGTACTTC.

This clone appeared a single time. One end of the junction is discordant with germline, which a read error may explain. This chain links TRBV4-1 with TRBJ2-6, with no clear D. The V gene's germline CDR1 is MGHRA and CDR2 YSYEKL. CDR3 length equals 16 residues. The CDR3 spells CASSQDRASGANVLTF. CDR3 sequence (DNA): TGTGCCAGCAGCCAAGATCGCGCTTCGGGGGCCAACGTCCTGACTTTC.

This chain connects TRBV2 to TRBJ2-1; D gene uncertain. V was shortened by 6 bases and J by 2 bases, with 8 bases between the two germline ends. The CDR3 consists of 13 residues. Germline V gene data show CDR1 as SNHLY and CDR2 as FYNNEI. The CDR3 region has the DNA TGTGCCAGCAGAGCCCTGGCCTACAATGAGCAGTTCTTC. Encoded protein: CASRALAYNEQFF.

J is TRBJ1-3 and V is TRBV18; D not resolved. V lost 2 bases and J lost 6, with 8 bases in between. The CDR3 covers 13 residues. Germline V CDR1 and CDR2: KGHSH, LQKENI. CDR3 DNA sequence: TGTGCCAGCTCACCAGCCGGGTCAAACACCATATATTTT. The encoded protein is CASSPAGSNTIYF.

V is TRBV6-6 and J is TRBJ1-6, with D perhaps TRBD1 (6 bases). This CDR3 region has 15 residues. Germline V gene lookup returns CDR1 MNHNY and CDR2 SVGAGI (reference sequence). Trimming pared 6 bases from V and 6 bases from J, leaving 15 bases between. CDR3 in amino acids: CASRFRDTLNSPLHF. The CDR3 coding sequence is TGTGCCAGCAGATTCCGGGACACACTTAATTCACCCCTCCACTTT.

In this sample, this clone turned up a few times. The chain carries TRBV16 and TRBJ2-7; TRBD1 might be the D (6 bases). Trimming left V 0 bases short and J 2 bases short, with 11 bases between. The CDR3 runs to 15 residues. Germline V CDR1 and CDR2: KGHSY, FQNENV. The DNA for the CDR3 is TGTGCCAGCAGCCAATCGCCACAGGGACCCTACGAGCAGTACTTC. Translating it yields CASSQSPQGPYEQYF.

The chain employs TRBV28 and TRBJ2-7; maybe TRBD1 (6 bases). Trimming cost V 6 bases and J 2 bases, with 11 bases left between them. Germline values: CDR1 MDHEN, CDR2 SYDVKM. CDR3 size: 13 residues. Written as DNA, the CDR3 is TGTGCCAGCAGGGCAGGGACAACCTACGAGCAGTACTTC. As protein: CASRAGTTYEQYF.

The J gene is TRBJ2-3, the V gene TRBV4-1; D perhaps matches TRBD2 (6 bases). CDR3 length: 15 residues. The ends were cut back, 6 bases at V and 6 bases at J, with 19 bases in the middle. Germline CDR1 and CDR2: MGHRA and YSYEKL. CDR3 DNA: TGCGCCAGCAGGCGACTAGGGAACCCGGTGGATACGCAGTATTTT. Translation: CASRRLGNPVDTQYF.

J is TRBJ2-1 and V is TRBV6-1, with 10 bases identical to TRBD1. Trimming at V came to 2 bases and at J to 5 bases, leaving 9 bases not matched to a gene. Germline values: CDR1 MNHNS, CDR2 SASEGT. This CDR3 has 17 amino acids. CDR3: CASSEWEVGTGDNEQFF. The CDR3 DNA follows: TGTGCCAGCAGTGAATGGGAGGTGGGGACAGGGGACAATGAGCAGTTCTTC.

This chain links TRBV28 with TRBJ1-2, with D possibly TRBD1 on 6 matching bases. CDR1 is MDHEN, CDR2 SYDVKM, per germline. The CDR3 extends over 17 amino acids. The V gene lost 5 bases and the J gene lost 8 bases, with 27 bases spanning the gap. The CDR3 region has the DNA TGTGCCAGCAGTACCTACTTAAGGCTCAGGGGCGTCTCGGGCTACACCTTC. Amino acid sequence: CASSTYLRLRGVSGYTF.

The chain couples TRBV12-2 to TRBJ1-1. TRBV12-2 is a pseudogene segment. The CDR3 has 14 residues. CDR3 sequence (DNA): TGTGCAAGTCGCTTAAGGGCCGGGGACACTGAAGCTTTCTTT. This encodes CASRLRAGDTEAFF.

About this clone itself: A much larger clone differs from this one at a single base, so this may be a read error. The V call is TRBV4-3, the J call TRBJ1-1; 9 bases are shared with TRBD1. This CDR3 comprises 15 residues. V shed 1 base and J 1 base; nucleotides not matched to a gene: 1. CDR1 is LGHNA, CDR2 YSLEER, per germline. The CDR3: CASSQGQGGNTEAFF. DNA for the CDR3: TGCGCCAGCAGCCAAGGACAGGGGGGGAACACTGAAGCTTTCTTT.

This clone has more than one count but fewer than ten. The rearrangement links TRBV5-6 to TRBJ1-2; no definite D call. The CDR3 is 15 amino acids. V shed 1 base and J shed 4 bases, with 14 bases lying between them. Germline assignment: CDR1 SGHDT and CDR2 YYEEEE. CDR3 region: CASSLLSGDAYGYTF. The CDR3 bases are TGTGCCAGCAGCTTGTTGTCCGGGGATGCCTATGGCTACACCTTC.

A note on this clone: An end of the junction differs from the germline gene, which may be a read error. This chain connects TRBV7-9 to TRBJ1-2; unclear D gene. The germline gives CDR1 SEHNR, CDR2 FQNEAQ (reference sequence). CDR3 size: 12 residues. Here the CDR3 DNA reads TGTTCCAGCAGCGTCCGGGACTATGGCTACACCTTC. This gives the protein CSSSVRDYGYTF.

This rearrangement joins TRBV11-2 to TRBJ2-7; no clear D gene. The CDR3 contains 14 residues. Germline V CDR1 and CDR2: SGHAT, FQNNGV. The V end was cut by 1 base, the J end by 4 bases, with 11 bases between. The CDR3 DNA sequence: TGTGCCAGCAGCTTAGTCGTCACGCGTTACGAGCAGTACTTC. Amino acids: CASSLVVTRYEQYF.

The V call is TRBV7-9, the J call TRBJ2-6, with D tentatively TRBD1 (5 bases). This CDR3 region has 16 residues. V was cut by 5 bases and J by 2 bases, with 13 bases left in between. The germline V gene encodes CDR1 SEHNR and CDR2 FQNEAQ (reference sequence). The CDR3 sequence: CASSTVQGTGANVLTF. The CDR3 region has the DNA TGTGCCAGCAGCACCGTTCAGGGAACTGGGGCCAACGTCCTGACTTTC.

The chain is built from TRBV7-8 and TRBJ2-5, with 8 bases that match TRBD1. This CDR3 is built from 14 residues. V was pared by 4 bases and J by 4 bases, with 5 bases of the junction left unmatched. Germline CDR1 and CDR2: SGHVS and FQNEAQ. CDR3 nucleotide sequence: TGTGCCAGCAGCTCTGGACAGGGAATAGAGACCCAGTACTTC. Protein: CASSSGQGIETQYF.

In the case of this clone: Germline and junction disagree at one end, which may indicate a read error. The chain joins TRBV6-5 to TRBJ1-5; possible D gene TRBD1, 6 bases. Germline loops: CDR1 MNHEY, CDR2 SVGAGI. The CDR3 is 15 residues long. This CDR3 reads CASSYSIGGGFPSYF. CDR3 in DNA: TGTGCCAGCAGTTACTCGATAGGGGGGGGTTTCCCTTCCTATTTT.